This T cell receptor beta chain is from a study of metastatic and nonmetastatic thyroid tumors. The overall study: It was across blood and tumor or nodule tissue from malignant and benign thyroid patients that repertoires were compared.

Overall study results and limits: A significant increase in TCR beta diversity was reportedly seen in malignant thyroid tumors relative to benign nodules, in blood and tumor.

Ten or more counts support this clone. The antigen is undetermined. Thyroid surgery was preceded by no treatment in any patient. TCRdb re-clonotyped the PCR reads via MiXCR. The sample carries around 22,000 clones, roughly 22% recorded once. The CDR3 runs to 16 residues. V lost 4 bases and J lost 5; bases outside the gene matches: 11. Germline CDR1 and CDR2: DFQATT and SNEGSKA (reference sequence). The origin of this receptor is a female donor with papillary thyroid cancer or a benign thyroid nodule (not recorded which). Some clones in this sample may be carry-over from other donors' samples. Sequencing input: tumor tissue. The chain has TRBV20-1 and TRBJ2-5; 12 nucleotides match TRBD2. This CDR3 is CSATSGRAGALETQYF. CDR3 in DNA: TGCAGTGCTACTAGCGGGAGGGCCGGAGCTTTGGAGACCCAGTACTTC.